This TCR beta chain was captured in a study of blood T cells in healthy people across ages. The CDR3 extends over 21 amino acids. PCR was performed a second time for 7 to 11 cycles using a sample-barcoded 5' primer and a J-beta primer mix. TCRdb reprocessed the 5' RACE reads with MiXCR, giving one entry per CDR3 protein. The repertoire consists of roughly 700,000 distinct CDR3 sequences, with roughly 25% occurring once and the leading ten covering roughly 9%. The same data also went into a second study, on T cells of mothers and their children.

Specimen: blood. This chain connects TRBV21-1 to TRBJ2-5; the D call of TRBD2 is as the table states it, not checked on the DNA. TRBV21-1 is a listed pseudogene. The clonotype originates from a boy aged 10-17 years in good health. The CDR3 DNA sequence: TGTGCCAGCAGCACAAGAGCGGGAGGGAAGCTACCCAACGCGGACCAAGAGACCCAGTACTTC. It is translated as CASSTRAGGKLPNADQETQYF.